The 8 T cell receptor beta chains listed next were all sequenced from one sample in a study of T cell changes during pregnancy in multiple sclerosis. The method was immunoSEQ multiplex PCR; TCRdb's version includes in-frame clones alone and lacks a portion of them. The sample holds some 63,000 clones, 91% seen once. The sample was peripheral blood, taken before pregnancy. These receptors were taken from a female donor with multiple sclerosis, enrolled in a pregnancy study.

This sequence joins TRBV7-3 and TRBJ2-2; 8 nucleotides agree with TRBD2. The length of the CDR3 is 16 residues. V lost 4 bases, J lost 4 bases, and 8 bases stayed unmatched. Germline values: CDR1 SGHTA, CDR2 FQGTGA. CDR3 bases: TGTGCCAGCAGCTCTGTGGGGACTAGGGCCACCGGGGAGCTGTTTTTT. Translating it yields CASSSVGTRATGELFF.

In nucleotides, the CDR3 is TGTGCCAGCAGCTCGACAGGGGCCCTCAACACTGAAGCTTTCTTT. Translated: CASSSTGALNTEAFF. This chain joins TRBV7-3 and TRBJ1-1; 8 bases line up with TRBD1. CDR1 is SGHTA and CDR2 is FQGTGA in the germline V gene. The V segment lost 4 bases and the J segment 2 bases; nucleotides outside the gene matches: 6. The CDR3 length is 15 residues.

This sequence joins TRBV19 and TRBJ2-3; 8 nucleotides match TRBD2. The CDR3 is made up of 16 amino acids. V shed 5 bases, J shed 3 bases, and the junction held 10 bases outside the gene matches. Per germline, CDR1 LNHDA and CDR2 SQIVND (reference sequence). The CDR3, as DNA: TGTGCCAGTAGTGGGTGGTTAGCGGGGAATACAGATACGCAGTATTTT. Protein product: CASSGWLAGNTDTQYF.

The CDR3 region is CASSPSGPPYEQYF. The CDR3 nucleotides read TGCGCCAGCAGCCCGTCGGGTCCCCCCTACGAGCAGTACTTC. The chain is built from TRBV5-1 and TRBJ2-7; D not certain. The V end was cut by 4 bases, the J end by 2 bases, with 13 bases between. This CDR3 has 14 residues. CDR1 is SGHRS and CDR2 is YFSETQ in the germline V gene.

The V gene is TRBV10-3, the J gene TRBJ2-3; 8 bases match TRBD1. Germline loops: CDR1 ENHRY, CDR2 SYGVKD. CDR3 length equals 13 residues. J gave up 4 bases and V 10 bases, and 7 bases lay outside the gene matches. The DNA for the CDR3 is TGTGCCAGCGGCACGACAGGGGCAGATACGCAGTATTTT. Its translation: CASGTTGADTQYF.

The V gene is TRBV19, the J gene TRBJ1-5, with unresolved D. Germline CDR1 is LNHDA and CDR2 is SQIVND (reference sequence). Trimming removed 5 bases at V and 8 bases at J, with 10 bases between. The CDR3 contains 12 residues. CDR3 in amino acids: CASSGYIEPQHF. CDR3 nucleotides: TGTGCCAGTAGTGGTTATATAGAGCCCCAGCATTTT.

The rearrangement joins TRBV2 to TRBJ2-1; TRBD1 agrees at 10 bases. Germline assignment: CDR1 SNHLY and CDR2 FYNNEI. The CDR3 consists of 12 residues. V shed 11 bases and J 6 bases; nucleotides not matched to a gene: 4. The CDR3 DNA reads TGTGCCGGTGGACAGGGGGGCAATGAGCAGTTCTTC. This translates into CAGGQGGNEQFF.

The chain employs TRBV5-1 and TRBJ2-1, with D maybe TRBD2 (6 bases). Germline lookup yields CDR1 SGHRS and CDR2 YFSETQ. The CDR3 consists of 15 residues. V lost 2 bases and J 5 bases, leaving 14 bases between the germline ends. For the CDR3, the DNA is TGCGCCAGCAGCTTCGGCGGGGACTTTAACAATGAGCAGTTCTTC. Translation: CASSFGGDFNNEQFF.